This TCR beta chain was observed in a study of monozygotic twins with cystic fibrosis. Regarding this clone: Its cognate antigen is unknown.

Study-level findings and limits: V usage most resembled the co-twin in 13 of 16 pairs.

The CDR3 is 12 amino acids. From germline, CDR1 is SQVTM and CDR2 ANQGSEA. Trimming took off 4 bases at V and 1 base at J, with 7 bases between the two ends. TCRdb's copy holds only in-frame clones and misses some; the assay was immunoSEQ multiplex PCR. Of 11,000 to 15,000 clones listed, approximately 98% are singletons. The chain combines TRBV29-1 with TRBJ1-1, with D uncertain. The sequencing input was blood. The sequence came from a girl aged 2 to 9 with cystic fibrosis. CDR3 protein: CSVGRGNTEAFF. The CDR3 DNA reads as TGCAGCGTTGGTCGGGGGAACACTGAAGCTTTCTTT.